A selection of T cell receptor beta chains follows, all from one sample in a study of T-cell reconstitution after alpha-beta-depleted transplantation in children. TCRdb independently ran MiXCR on the PCR reads; one entry per CDR3 protein. This sample has hundreds of thousands of distinct CDR3 sequences; roughly an eighth occur once, and the top ten carry around 5.6%. Material: PBMCs from the stem cell graft donor, obtained from the stem cell graft. The receptors stem from a human donor who donated a stem cell graft to a child with combined immunodeficiency. The CDR3 runs from the conserved cysteine through the conserved F or W.

J,length,V,CDR3
TRBJ1-2,16,TRBV7-2,CASLTNRDRGDYGYTF
TRBJ2-3,17,TRBV5-5,CASSLAVGGTSTDTQYF
TRBJ2-2,18,TRBV20-1,CSARDTLAGGLLTGELFF
TRBJ2-2,15,TRBV12-3/TRBV12-4,CASRLAGGYTGELFF
TRBJ2-2,15,TRBV5-1,CASSLRTGNTGELFF
TRBJ2-3,16,TRBV11-2,CASSLALVAGTDTQYF
TRBJ2-7,14,TRBV29-1,CSVVGGPRAYEQYF
TRBJ2-3,15,TRBV7-2,CASSLRLAFTDTQYF
TRBJ2-2,15,TRBV27,CASSFFEENTGELFF
TRBJ2-2,15,TRBV3-1,CASSPRTFNTGELFF
TRBJ2-3,14,TRBV14,CASSQEFVPDTQYF
TRBJ2-5,12,TRBV20-1,CSALGGPETQYF
TRBJ2-1,16,TRBV9,CASSVGGQGGLNEQFF
TRBJ2-3,15,TRBV2,CASSETTGLLDTQYF
TRBJ1-6,14,TRBV10-2,CASSEYGRSSPLHF
TRBJ2-1,17,TRBV24-1,CATSDLKGRSSYNEQFF
TRBJ1-2,15,TRBV6-5,CASSYDVSKEYGYTF
TRBJ2-1,15,TRBV10-3,CAISTRATSGNEQFF
TRBJ2-1,13,TRBV12-3/TRBV12-4,CASSLGSGNEQFF
TRBJ2-3,13,TRBV10-3,CAISGLYTDTQYF
TRBJ2-1,16,TRBV28,CASSLWASGGANEQFF
TRBJ2-1,16,TRBV5-5,CASSLIRTNGRDEQFF
TRBJ2-1,13,TRBV4-1,CASSQGLFGEQFF
TRBJ1-2,12,TRBV7-3,CASSLNGYGYTF
TRBJ1-2,14,TRBV7-9,CASSSSQRGYGYTF
TRBJ1-2,16,TRBV10-3,CAISGSRTAANYGYTF
TRBJ2-1,14,TRBV7-9,CASSFGGDYNEQFF
TRBJ2-2,15,TRBV7-2,CASSFLAGNTGELFF
TRBJ2-3,13,TRBV5-1,CASSPRLEGTQYF
TRBJ1-4,16,TRBV12-3/TRBV12-4,CASSRRQGADGEKLFF
TRBJ2-1,15,TRBV7-2,CASSLSGALFNEQFF
TRBJ2-6,16,TRBV25-1,CASSDPAGKRANVLTF
TRBJ2-2,15,TRBV4-3,CASSQVRANTGELFF
TRBJ1-2,15,TRBV2,CASSAPDLRDYGYTF
TRBJ2-7,14,TRBV20-1,CSARGSSLTYEQYF
TRBJ2-1,14,TRBV30,CAWSLTGSYNEQFF
TRBJ1-2,13,TRBV29-1,CSVREGVVDGYTF
TRBJ2-1,15,TRBV12-3/TRBV12-4,CASRAGTGFYNEQFF
TRBJ1-1,14,TRBV5-1,CASSGGQGSAEAFF
TRBJ2-1,14,TRBV10-3,CAISLAGGPNEQFF
TRBJ2-2,13,TRBV7-9,CASLDWHTGELFF
TRBJ2-1,12,TRBV7-3,CASSLSGNEQFF
TRBJ2-1,14,TRBV24-1,CATSDLGPSDEQFF
TRBJ2-5,14,TRBV11-3,CASSQSSYQETQYF
TRBJ2-3,14,TRBV9,CASSVGWRTDTQYF
TRBJ2-5,13,TRBV6-5,CASSWRVQETQYF
TRBJ2-1,15,TRBV7-8,CASSRTSGGAREQFF
TRBJ2-1,18,TRBV7-3,CASSSDPEGAYRGNEQFF